This T cell receptor (beta chain) was identified in a study of lymphopenia after photon versus proton radiotherapy (dated by TCRdb to between 2017 and 2020). Background on the whole study: The immunological effects of photon versus proton radiation therapy were compared in patients with gastrointestinal tumors who developed high-grade lymphopenia. A cohort of about 20 patients with gastrointestinal tumors who received either photon or proton therapy and subsequently developed lymphopenia was included. The study was designed to characterize how the impact on the immune system differs between the two radiation modalities.

Broader findings and caveats from the paper: During treatment, patients who received proton therapy stayed relatively stable, whereas patients who received photon therapy lost naive T cells and TCR diversity and gained effector/memory populations. After the lymphocyte count nadir, repertoires from photon-treated patients showed oligoclonal expansion, particularly of CD8+ Temra cells, and this expansion drove the decline in diversity. Across the cohort, an inverse correlation was found between a larger post-nadir drop in TCR diversity and overall survival time among patients who died. The authors looked at the survival association only in patients who died, and they framed better survival with proton therapy as a possibility rather than a demonstrated result.

This clone was counted a few times. Its antigen is still unknown. Within one base of it there is no much larger clone, and no base qualities were kept. The library was prepared using the immunoSEQ multiplex PCR assay. Deep sequencing of rearranged TCR beta loci, alongside multiparametric flow cytometry, was used to profile T cell repertoires. TCRdb retrieved this table from immuneACCESS and kept in-frame rearrangements only. Not all clones are present; in checked studies, unresolved V genes account for under half, and no reason is known for the remainder. The sample includes about 29,000 clones, with roughly 90% observed a single time. Of the sample, about 50% is held by the ten largest clones. The source was peripheral blood, collected from a patient treated with proton-based radiotherapy. The source is an older woman with cholangiocarcinoma. Some clones in this sample may be carry-over from other donors' samples.

The nucleotide sequence reads TGTGCCAGCAGCTCCACGGGCTTTATTGATTCACCCCTCCACTTT. It specifies CASSSTGFIDSPLHF. This receptor chain uses TRBV7-9 and TRBJ1-6; the D gene is not confidently resolved. V lost 4 bases and J lost 8 bases; the stretch between them is 15 bases long. Including cysteine and phenylalanine, the CDR3 has 15 amino acids. The entry retains the CDR3 DNA only, 45 bases that are in frame from base 1. The germline V gene (reference sequence) specifies SEHNR as CDR1 and FQNEAQ as CDR2.